These 6 T cell receptor beta chains came from one sample sequenced in a study of tumor-infiltrating lymphocytes in primary liver carcinoma. A constant-region primer primed TCR beta cDNA synthesis from 400 to 600 ng of total RNA. Slightly modified ARM-PCR with three nested multiplex PCR rounds yielded TCR beta libraries. The study ran its first two PCR rounds for roughly 10 cycles each, using TRBV1-TRBV30 forward primers and a C-beta reverse primer. TCRdb re-called the multiplex PCR reads with MiXCR, one entry per CDR3 protein. The sample lists around 170,000 distinct CDR3 sequences; about 60% were seen once. Extraction also yielded germline DNA, while blood RNA was obtained from unsorted whole blood. Material for sequencing was peripheral blood. Receptor source: a man in his forties or fifties with primary liver carcinoma and hepatitis B virus infection.

The rearrangement links TRBV7-9 to TRBJ2-1; 10 bases align to TRBD2. The germline CDR1 and CDR2 sequences are SEHNR and FQNEAQ (reference sequence). With V trimmed by 7 bases and J by 8 bases, 20 bases remained unmatched. The CDR3 has 18 amino acids. CDR3 protein: CASTTLSSGRGLNDEQFF. The CDR3 DNA follows: TGTGCCAGCACCACACTGTCTAGCGGGAGAGGACTAAACGATGAGCAGTTCTTC.

This clonotype was seen only once. This chain uses TRBV5-4 with TRBJ1-5, with D uncertain. The CDR3 length is 13 residues. The V and J ends lost 0 bases and 4 bases respectively, with 5 bases between them. In germline, CDR1 is SGHNT, CDR2 YYREEE (reference sequence). The CDR3 DNA sequence: TGTGCCAGCAGCTTGGTGCCGAATCAGCCCCAGCATTTT. The encoded protein is CASSLVPNQPQHF.

This clonotype came up a few times. The chain is built from TRBV10-3 and TRBJ2-7, with D maybe TRBD2 (6 bases). Trimming left V 6 bases short and J 7 bases short, with 19 bases between. Per the germline V gene, CDR1 is ENHRY and CDR2 is SYGVKD. This CDR3 spans 14 amino acids. CDR3 in amino acids: CAIRGGTELGEQYF. CDR3 nucleotide sequence: TGTGCCATCAGGGGGGGAACAGAATTGGGGGAGCAGTACTTC.

Turning to this clonotype: Germline is not matched at one junction end, which may reflect a read error. The chain combines TRBV4-1 with TRBJ1-1, with TRBD1 matching 7 bases. The CDR3 has 16 amino acids. The V gene's germline CDR1 is MGHRA and CDR2 YSYEKL. The CDR3 DNA is TGCGCCAGCAGCCAAGTTCAGACAGGGCCGAACAGTGAAGCTTTCTTT. This codes for CASSQVQTGPNSEAFF.

This clonotype was seen a handful of times. The V call is TRBV12-3 or TRBV12-4, the J call TRBJ2-1, with D unclear. The ends were cut back, 3 bases at V and 9 bases at J, with 3 bases in the middle. CDR3 length: 10 amino acids. The CDR3 protein is CASSFGEQFF. The CDR3 DNA sequence: TGTGCCAGCAGTTTTGGTGAGCAGTTCTTC.

The chain carries TRBV14 and TRBJ2-5; no clear D. The germline V and J ends were trimmed by 0 bases and 3 bases, with 8 bases remaining between them. Germline CDR1 is SGHDN and CDR2 is FVKESK. This CDR3 contains 14 residues. The chain's CDR3 is CASSQDHGEETQYF. The DNA of the CDR3 is TGTGCCAGCAGCCAAGACCACGGTGAAGAGACCCAGTACTTC.